Listed below are T cell receptor beta chains from one sample, sequenced in a study of T cell repertoires in cytomegalovirus infection. TCRdb reprocessed the reads via MiXCR and lists one record per CDR3 protein. The table includes 250,000 or so distinct CDR3 sequences, 10% to 15% detected once. The sample comprised PBMCs. The source of these receptors is a human donor in good health (CMV status not recorded). Some clones in this sample may be carry-over from other donors' samples. The CDR3 runs from the conserved cysteine through the conserved F or W. Clone size is shown for a subset of rows, as once, few, many or a class of expanded clone.

cdr3_length	clone_size	j_call	v_call	cdr3_aa
14	-	TRBJ2-2	TRBV6-4	CASSELANTGELFF
15	-	TRBJ1-5	TRBV28	CASSLLGQGYQPQHF
13	many	TRBJ1-2	TRBV7-2	CASSAGPPYGYTF
15	many	TRBJ2-3	TRBV11-2	CASSLVQGQTDTQYF
14	many	TRBJ1-5	TRBV7-2	CASSSTGDNQPQHF
13	-	TRBJ1-1	TRBV14	CASSRKPNTEAFF
13	-	TRBJ2-7	TRBV6-5	CASSYSFRYEQYF
14	many	TRBJ1-1	TRBV7-2	CASSSGGGMTEAFF
15	many	TRBJ2-5	TRBV10-3	CAISEPTGKQETQYF
12	many	TRBJ1-5	TRBV12-3/TRBV12-4	CASSGRNQPQHF
15	many	TRBJ2-7	TRBV7-7	CASSRGTSGSLEQYF
15	many	TRBJ2-1	TRBV7-2	CASSPTGTPYNEQFF
17	many	TRBJ2-1	TRBV7-2	CASSPEGTSGSYNEQFF
13	many	TRBJ2-3	TRBV7-9	CASSWASTDTQYF
14	many	TRBJ2-5	TRBV7-2	CASSLPIIGGTQYF
15	-	TRBJ1-4	TRBV29-1	CSVPQVGTANEKLFF
15	many	TRBJ1-6	TRBV7-2	CASRAQGAGNSPLHF
12	-	TRBJ1-5	TRBV28	CASLQGNQPQHF
15	few	TRBJ2-7	TRBV7-3	CASSPDRGAFYEQYF
17	-	TRBJ2-1	TRBV9	CASSVAAGLRILNEQFF
14	many	TRBJ2-5	TRBV7-2	CASSPFSDQETQYF
14	-	TRBJ2-3	TRBV6-2/TRBV6-3	CASRTSGSLDTQYF
14	many	TRBJ2-5	TRBV7-9	CASSRTPPQETQYF
14	many	TRBJ1-5	TRBV20-1	CSASPGRGDQPQHF